These 4 T cell receptor beta chains originate from one sample sequenced in a study of control samples from healthy donors and cancer patients. Measured with immunoSEQ multiplex PCR; TCRdb has only the in-frame clones, and not every one. Altogether about 12,000 clones are present, 85% to 95% being singletons, with the ten largest covering over 13%. The sequenced sample consisted of PBMCs. These TCRs come from a man of 80 years or more with lung cancer.

V gene TRBV27 combines with J gene TRBJ2-6; D remains unclear. The germline V and J ends were trimmed by 4 bases and 2 bases, with 6 bases remaining between them. Germline lookup yields CDR1 MNHEY and CDR2 SMNVEV (reference sequence). The CDR3 extends over 14 amino acids. As DNA, the CDR3 is TGTGCCAGCAGTTCAGGCACTGGGGCCAACGTCCTGACTTTC. Translated, it gives CASSSGTGANVLTF.

The chain recombines TRBV4-3 with TRBJ1-4, with a weak D call TRBD1 (6 bases). CDR3 length: 14 residues. Per germline, CDR1 LGHNA and CDR2 YSLEER. V lost 1 base to trimming and J lost 5 bases, with 8 bases between them. The CDR3 sequence is CASSQGQGNEKLFF. As DNA, the CDR3 is TGCGCCAGCAGCCAAGGCCAGGGGAATGAAAAACTGTTTTTT.

A remark on this clone: Sequence at one end of the junction differs from germline and may be a read error. CDR3 region: CASSFLNYGYTF. CDR3 coding DNA: TGTGCCAGCAGTTTCCTCAACTACGGCTACACCTTC. V gene TRBV28 combines with J gene TRBJ1-2; no definite D call. The CDR3 has 12 amino acids. Germline CDR1 and CDR2: MDHEN and SYDVKM.

This clone was observed a single time. The J gene is TRBJ2-1, the V gene TRBV19; D is ambiguous. Trimming cost V 7 bases and J 2 bases, with 12 bases left between them. This CDR3 is built from 14 residues. Germline lookup yields CDR1 LNHDA and CDR2 SQIVND (reference sequence). The CDR3 sequence: CASTAATPYNEQFF. As DNA, the CDR3 is TGTGCCAGTACGGCCGCTACCCCCTACAATGAGCAGTTCTTC.